This passage covers 32 T cell receptor beta chains from one sample sequenced in a study of T cells in Graves' hyperthyroidism and ophthalmopathy. Amplification of TCR beta CDR3 regions used RNA as the template. HTBI primers were the set used in a first-round RT-PCR of the TCR CDR3. Each CDR3 protein gets one entry after TCRdb re-called the multiplex PCR reads with MiXCR. The sample records hundreds of thousands of distinct CDR3 sequences, 16% being singletons. Source material: blood. The origin of the receptors is a young woman with Graves' hyperthyroidism.

This rearrangement joins TRBV9 to TRBJ1-1, with D possibly being TRBD1 (6 bases). The CDR3 spans 14 residues. Germline V gene data show CDR1 as SGDLS and CDR2 as YYNGEE. V lost 3 bases to trimming and J lost 1 base, with 10 bases between them. CDR3 sequence (DNA): TGTGCCAGCAGCGGACAGGCAGGGAACACTGAAGCTTTCTTT. Its translation: CASSGQAGNTEAFF.

This clonotype was picked up many times. The CDR3 sequence: CAWSEWIDTQYF. CDR3 bases: TGTGCCTGGAGTGAGTGGATCGATACGCAGTATTTT. The chain carries TRBV30 and TRBJ2-3; D not resolved. Germline CDR1 and CDR2: GTSNPN and SVGIG (reference sequence). The V gene lost 1 base and the J gene lost 6 bases, with 8 bases spanning the gap. There are 12 residues in the CDR3. Full variable domain (outside the CDR3, taken from reference TRBV30 and TRBJ2-3): SQTIHQWPATLVQPVGSPLSLECTVEGTSNPNLYWYRQAAGRGLQLLFYSVGIGQISSEVPQNLSASRPQDRQFILSSKKLLLSDSGFYLCAWSEWIDTQYFGPGTRLTVL.

The table lists this clonotype with a few counts. V is TRBV18 and J is TRBJ1-5; TRBD1 agrees at 7 bases. Germline assignment: CDR1 KGHSH and CDR2 LQKENI. There are 14 residues in the CDR3. Trimming at V came to 4 bases and at J to 4 bases, leaving 4 bases not matched to a gene. CDR3 region: CASSRGTENQPQHF. CDR3 coding DNA: TGTGCCAGCTCACGGGGGACAGAAAATCAGCCCCAGCATTTT.

This clonotype appeared many times. V and J are TRBV13 and TRBJ2-7; 8 bases match TRBD2. The CDR3 is made up of 17 amino acids. Germline values: CDR1 PRHDT, CDR2 FYEKMQ (reference sequence). With 5 bases clipped from V and 3 bases from J, the junction kept 15 bases outside the gene matches. CDR3 protein: CASSAPFVAGGDYEQYF. Written as DNA, the CDR3 is TGTGCCAGCAGCGCCCCATTCGTCGCGGGAGGCGACTACGAGCAGTACTTC.

The rearrangement uses TRBV6-2 or TRBV6-3 and TRBJ2-7; D is undetermined. The CDR3 loop spans 14 amino acids. Germline V gene lookup returns CDR1 MNHEY and CDR2 SVGEGT. Trimming shortened V by 8 bases and J by 4 bases, and 18 bases separated the two germline ends. CDR3 nucleotide sequence: TGTGCCAGCTGCAACCCGAGGACCACTTACGAGCAGTACTTC. It yields the protein CASCNPRTTYEQYF.

This clonotype was found a few times. This chain connects TRBV20-1 to TRBJ2-5; 15 bases agree with TRBD2. The V gene's germline CDR1 is DFQATT and CDR2 SNEGSKA (reference sequence). The CDR3 covers 17 residues. V gave up 0 bases and J gave up 5 bases; unmatched junction bases: 7. CDR3 region: CSARDQGLAGGTETQYF. The CDR3 nucleotides are TGCAGTGCTAGAGATCAAGGACTAGCGGGGGGGACGGAGACCCAGTACTTC.

This clonotype was seen only a few times. V and J are TRBV12-3 or TRBV12-4 and TRBJ2-3, with TRBD2 identical over 7 bases. V was pared by 2 bases and J by 2 bases, with 7 bases of the junction left unmatched. The CDR3 is 16 amino acids. The CDR3 DNA follows: TGTGCCAGCAGTTTAACCCGGACTAGTTCCACAGATACGCAGTATTTT. Protein sequence: CASSLTRTSSTDTQYF.

This chain joins TRBV6-1 and TRBJ1-4; D perhaps matches TRBD1 (5 bases). This CDR3 is built from 14 residues. V lost 6 bases to trimming and J lost 8 bases, with 16 bases between them. Germline loops: CDR1 MNHNS, CDR2 SASEGT. The CDR3 loop is CASSSGGAQEKLFF. The CDR3 DNA reads TGTGCCAGCAGCAGCGGAGGGGCGCAGGAAAAACTGTTTTTT.

The chain combines TRBV20-1 with TRBJ1-4; D unclear. In germline, CDR1 is DFQATT, CDR2 SNEGSKA (reference sequence). The CDR3 has 13 amino acids. The V end was cut by 2 bases, the J end by 4 bases, with 8 bases between. CDR3: CSARPHGNEKLFF. The CDR3 region has the DNA TGCAGTGCTAGACCTCACGGTAATGAAAAACTGTTTTTT.

CDR3 amino acids: CASSFPPYEQYF. In DNA, the CDR3 is TGTGCCAGCAGTTTTCCCCCCTACGAGCAGTACTTC. The chain has TRBV28 and TRBJ2-7; no firm D call. CDR1 MDHEN and CDR2 SYDVKM come from the germline V gene. CDR3 length equals 12 residues. The germline V and J ends were trimmed by 3 bases and 2 bases, with 5 bases remaining between them.

This clonotype was counted many times. J is TRBJ1-1 and V is TRBV12-3 or TRBV12-4; a weak D match, TRBD1 (6 bases). The CDR3 sequence is 13 residues long. Trimming took 6 bases from V and 1 from J, leaving 9 bases between them. This CDR3 reads CASRAGANTEAFF. The CDR3 nucleotides read TGTGCCAGCAGGGCAGGGGCGAACACTGAAGCTTTCTTT.

This clonotype has a handful of counts. The chain combines TRBV29-1 with TRBJ2-7; 11 bases line up with TRBD1. The CDR3 has 15 residues. The V segment lost 1 base and the J segment 3 bases; nucleotides outside the gene matches: 5. Germline V CDR1 and CDR2: SQVTM, ANQGSEA. The chain's CDR3 is CSVEVPGQGVYEQYF. The CDR3 DNA follows: TGCAGCGTTGAAGTACCGGGACAGGGGGTCTACGAGCAGTACTTC.

This clonotype came up a few times. The CDR3 loop is CASSYGGELFF. CDR3 bases: TGTGCCAGCAGTTATGGCGGGGAGCTGTTTTTT. The rearrangement uses TRBV6-1 and TRBJ2-2; D is ambiguous. Trimming stripped 5 bases from V and 7 bases from J, with 5 bases between. Per the germline V gene, CDR1 is MNHNS and CDR2 is SASEGT. This CDR3 spans 11 amino acids.

The V and J genes are TRBV10-2 and TRBJ2-5; 8 nucleotides match TRBD2. Germline CDR1 is WSHSY and CDR2 is SAAADI. Trimming took 4 bases from V and 2 from J; bases not matched to a gene: 12. The CDR3 covers 17 residues. The CDR3 DNA reads as TGCGCCAGCAGTGTTGCTTCGAGCGGGAGCCTGCAAGAGACCCAGTACTTC. Its protein is CASSVASSGSLQETQYF.

The chain links TRBV29-1 to TRBJ1-5, with D possibly being TRBD1 (5 bases). Germline CDR1 is SQVTM and CDR2 is ANQGSEA. The CDR3 has 12 amino acids. V was cut by 7 bases and J by 3 bases, with 10 bases left in between. The CDR3 loop reads CSGGDVNQPQHF. The CDR3 region has the DNA TGCAGCGGGGGGGACGTCAATCAGCCCCAGCATTTT.

J is TRBJ2-6 and V is TRBV9; no reliable D call. The CDR3 sequence is 16 residues long. CDR1 is SGDLS and CDR2 is YYNGEE in the germline V gene. Trimming left V 1 base short and J 0 bases short, with 8 bases between. The CDR3 reads CASSVTPLSGANVLTF. The CDR3 DNA is TGTGCCAGCAGCGTAACTCCCCTCTCTGGGGCCAACGTCCTGACTTTC.

This clonotype was recorded many times. The chain combines TRBV5-1 with TRBJ2-3, with D perhaps TRBD2 (6 bases). Germline CDR1 reads SGHRS; CDR2 reads YFSETQ. CDR3 length: 16 residues. V was cut by 0 bases and J by 5 bases, with 16 bases left in between. The CDR3 is CASSLVLSEGRDTQYF. CDR3 coding DNA: TGCGCCAGCAGCTTGGTCCTCTCGGAGGGGCGAGATACGCAGTATTTT.

V gene TRBV10-2 combines with J gene TRBJ1-4, with 7 bases matching TRBD1. Per germline, CDR1 WSHSY and CDR2 SAAADI. V was pared by 6 bases and J by 7 bases, with 5 bases of the junction left unmatched. The CDR3 has 13 residues. CDR3 sequence: CASRQGGTEKLFF. The CDR3 region has the DNA TGCGCCAGCAGGCAGGGGGGGACTGAAAAACTGTTTTTT.

This clonotype turned up a few times. The chain joins TRBV19 to TRBJ2-1; D unresolved. The CDR3 has 16 amino acids. Trimming removed 4 bases at V and 6 bases at J, with 19 bases between. Germline V gives CDR1 LNHDA, CDR2 SQIVND (reference sequence). CDR3 coding DNA: TGTGCCAGTAGTAAGGGTTTATACAGTCAGGTCAATGAGCAGTTCTTC. It is translated as CASSKGLYSQVNEQFF. Using reference TRBV19 and TRBJ2-1 for the parts outside the CDR3, the full variable domain is DGGITQSPKYLFRKEGQNVTLSCEQNLNHDAMYWYRQDPGQGLRLIYYSQIVNDFQKGDIAEGYSVSREKKESFPLTVTSAQKNPTAFYLCASSKGLYSQVNEQFFGPGTRLTVL.

A few counts support this clonotype. The chain couples TRBV6-5 to TRBJ1-4; D not resolved. V lost 2 bases to trimming and J lost 0 bases, with 7 bases between them. The CDR3 consists of 15 residues. Germline V lookup: CDR1 MNHEY, CDR2 SVGAGI. CDR3 loop: CASSYEEATNEKLFF. Written as DNA, the CDR3 is TGTGCCAGCAGTTACGAGGAAGCAACTAATGAAAAACTGTTTTTT.

This clonotype turned up a few times. The chain couples TRBV28 to TRBJ2-4; 8 bases line up with TRBD1. V lost 5 bases and J lost 14; bases outside the gene matches: 8. CDR1 and CDR2 (germline): MDHEN, SYDVKM. CDR3 length: 12 residues. This CDR3 is CASSLRTGNKYF. DNA of the CDR3: TGTGCCAGCAGTCTGCGGACAGGGAATAAGTACTTC.

This clonotype was picked up a small number of times. This rearrangement joins TRBV20-1 to TRBJ2-1; TRBD1 is a possible D gene (6 bases). The CDR3 is 16 amino acids. The V end lost 2 bases, the J end lost 8 bases, and 22 bases lay between the germline ends. The germline CDR1 and CDR2 sequences are DFQATT and SNEGSKA (reference sequence). CDR3 DNA: TGCAGTGCTAGACAGGACAGTTATCGGCCTGCGGATGAGCAGTTCTTC. Translated: CSARQDSYRPADEQFF.

The rearrangement uses TRBV5-1 and TRBJ2-2, with a weak D call TRBD1 (6 bases). Germline V CDR1 and CDR2: SGHRS, YFSETQ. Trimming left V 4 bases short and J 0 bases short, with 7 bases between. The CDR3 spans 14 residues. The CDR3 bases are TGCGCCAGCAGCGGACAGACGAACACCGGGGAGCTGTTTTTT. Translation: CASSGQTNTGELFF.

About this clonotype: This may be a read error: a much more frequent sequence differs by one nucleotide. The rearrangement uses TRBV7-2 and TRBJ1-1; D call uncertain. This CDR3 contains 14 residues. With 1 base removed from V and 3 bases from J, the gap between germline ends came to 9 bases. Germline-derived CDR1 and CDR2 are SGHTA and FQGNSA. The CDR3 region is CASSLGVGYTEAFF. CDR3 coding DNA: TGTGCCAGCAGCTTAGGGGTTGGGTACACTGAAGCTTTCTTT.

There are many counts of this clonotype. The chain has TRBV5-6 and TRBJ1-1; D is perhaps TRBD1 (6 bases). Trimming pared 1 base from V and 1 base from J, leaving 11 bases between. This CDR3 spans 15 amino acids. The germline V gene has CDR1 SGHDT and CDR2 YYEEEE. DNA for the CDR3: TGTGCCAGCAGCTTGCTGGGGGCCAGGAACACTGAAGCTTTCTTT. Translated: CASSLLGARNTEAFF.

This clonotype appeared a single time. The chain joins TRBV7-2 to TRBJ1-3, with 7 bases matching TRBD1. Germline assignment: CDR1 SGHTA and CDR2 FQGNSA. There are 15 residues in the CDR3. Trimming cost V 4 bases and J 4 bases; bases outside gene matches: 7. In DNA form, the CDR3 reads TGTGCCAGCAGCTACAGACAGGGCTCGGGAAACACCATATATTTT. Protein: CASSYRQGSGNTIYF.

The genes are TRBV15 and TRBJ2-5; D may be TRBD2 (7 bases). CDR3 length equals 17 residues. Trimming took 0 bases from V and 5 from J, leaving 19 bases between them. The germline V gene has CDR1 LNHNV and CDR2 YYDKDF (reference sequence). Here the CDR3 reads CATSRDGGGAGYETQYF. In nucleotides, the CDR3 is TGTGCCACCAGCAGAGATGGGGGGGGCGCGGGATACGAGACCCAGTACTTC.

This clonotype was found a few times. A read error may produce the germline difference seen at one junction end. The genes are TRBV5-6 and TRBJ1-5; D is possibly TRBD1 (5 bases). The CDR3 sequence is 15 residues long. Germline values: CDR1 SGHDT, CDR2 YYEEEE. CDR3 region: CANSLRQLNYQPQHF. The CDR3 DNA sequence: TGTGCCAACAGCTTGCGACAGCTCAACTATCAGCCCCAGCATTTT. Together with reference TRBV5-6 and TRBJ1-5, the CDR3 gives the full variable domain: DAGVTQSPTHLIKTRGQQVTLRCSPKSGHDTVSWYQQALGQGPQFIFQYYEEEERQRGNFPDRFSGHQFPNYSSELNVNALLLGDSALYLCANSLRQLNYQPQHFGDGTRLSIL.

The genes are TRBV15 and TRBJ2-2; D possibly matches TRBD1 or TRBD2 (6 bases each). Germline V gene lookup returns CDR1 LNHNV and CDR2 YYDKDF (reference sequence). Trimming cost V 3 bases and J 8 bases, with 16 bases left between them. The CDR3 consists of 15 residues. The CDR3 spells CATSSRGLGSGELFF. The CDR3 DNA follows: TGTGCCACCAGCAGTCGGGGGCTGGGATCGGGGGAGCTGTTTTTT.

V and J are TRBV2 and TRBJ2-5, with 10 bases fitting TRBD2. The V and J ends lost 10 bases and 5 bases, in that order; junction bases with no gene match: 10. Germline V gene data show CDR1 as SNHLY and CDR2 as FYNNEI. CDR3 length: 14 residues. This CDR3 is CATKRGTSVETQYF. CDR3 DNA sequence: TGTGCCACCAAACGCGGGACTAGCGTCGAGACCCAGTACTTC.

Many counts were recorded for this clonotype. The V gene is TRBV3-1, the J gene TRBJ2-7, with TRBD2 as a possible D gene (6 bases). The CDR3 has 17 amino acids. Germline CDR1 and CDR2: LGHDT and YNNKEL (reference sequence). V lost 1 base and J 7 bases, leaving 23 bases between the germline ends. This CDR3 reads CASSQVRIDGGIGEQYF. The CDR3 DNA follows: TGTGCCAGCAGCCAAGTTAGGATCGACGGCGGGATAGGGGAGCAGTACTTC.

The chain recombines TRBV20-1 with TRBJ1-6; the D gene is possibly TRBD1 (6 bases). Germline V gene sequence: CDR1 DFQATT, CDR2 SNEGSKA (reference sequence). The CDR3 has 14 residues. V lost 5 bases to trimming and J lost 6 bases, with 14 bases between them. As DNA, the CDR3 is TGCAGTGCTGGGGTGGGGACACCTAATTCACCCCTCCACTTT. Protein: CSAGVGTPNSPLHF.